The next 21 T cell receptor beta chains were all read from a single sample in a study of cytomegalovirus exposure and HLA in healthy donors. The study ran its PCR with 60 Vbeta and 13 Jbeta primers. Sequencing was performed with immunoSEQ multiplex PCR; in TCRdb, only in-frame clones are kept and a portion is missing. The table has fewer than 140,000 clones, 65% to 85% seen once. The source material was PBMCs. The receptors were sampled from a male donor in good health and CMV-seropositive.

This chain connects TRBV29-1 to TRBJ2-5, with D unclear. In germline, CDR1 is SQVTM, CDR2 ANQGSEA. Trimming cost V 4 bases and J 4 bases, with 7 bases left between them. This CDR3 contains 11 residues. For the CDR3, the DNA is TGCAGCGTTGTTCAGCGAGAGACCCAGTACTTC. Translated, it gives CSVVQRETQYF.

The J gene is TRBJ1-1, the V gene TRBV2; 11 nucleotides agree with TRBD1. Germline trimming cut 5 bases from V and 6 bases from J; bases unmatched to any gene: 11. The CDR3 runs 16 residues. Per the germline V gene, CDR1 is SNHLY and CDR2 is FYNNEI. The CDR3 is CASSLTGQGADPEAFF. The DNA for the CDR3 is TGTGCCAGCAGTCTCACAGGACAGGGGGCCGACCCTGAAGCTTTCTTT.

This clone has just a few counts. The chain combines TRBV6-6 with TRBJ1-1; D may be TRBD1 (6 bases). The CDR3 runs to 14 residues. CDR1 and CDR2 (germline): MNHNY, SVGAGI (reference sequence). Trimming took 0 bases from V and 3 from J, leaving 8 bases between them. The CDR3 spells CASSYSRQDTEAFF. The CDR3 DNA sequence: TGTGCCAGCAGTTACTCGAGACAGGACACTGAAGCTTTCTTT.

CDR3: CASSVNPGGGQPQHF. The DNA for the CDR3 is TGTGCCAGCAGCGTAAACCCAGGGGGCGGTCAGCCCCAGCATTTT. This chain uses TRBV9 with TRBJ1-5; 8 bases line up with TRBD1. The CDR3 runs to 15 residues. CDR1 is SGDLS, CDR2 YYNGEE, per germline. Trimming took 1 base from V and 6 from J; bases not matched to a gene: 6.

This chain joins TRBV5-1 and TRBJ2-7; 9 nucleotides agree with TRBD2. Per the germline V gene, CDR1 is SGHRS and CDR2 is YFSETQ. Trimming at V came to 1 base and at J to 3 bases, leaving 5 bases not matched to a gene. This CDR3 has 15 amino acids. CDR3 loop: CASSLNPSGNYEQYF. Here the CDR3 DNA reads TGCGCCAGCAGCTTGAACCCTAGCGGGAACTACGAGCAGTACTTC.

This clone was picked up a small number of times. This chain connects TRBV4-3 to TRBJ1-5; D is uncertain. Germline V gene sequence: CDR1 LGHNA, CDR2 YSLEER. The V and J ends lost 10 bases and 6 bases respectively, with 16 bases between them. The CDR3 is 13 residues long. CDR3 region: CATAKELGQPQHF. DNA for the CDR3: TGCGCCACAGCCAAAGAGCTAGGTCAGCCCCAGCATTTT.

This chain joins TRBV12-5 and TRBJ2-5; the D is unclear. Germline assignment: CDR1 LGHNT and CDR2 FRNRAP. The CDR3 sequence is 12 residues long. Deletions cut 6 bases from V and 3 bases from J, with 8 bases between. The CDR3 region is CASGPGEETQYF. The CDR3 bases are TGTGCTAGTGGACCAGGTGAAGAGACCCAGTACTTC. Combining the CDR3 with reference TRBV12-5 and TRBJ2-5 gives the whole variable domain DARVTQTPRHKVTEMGQEVTMRCQPILGHNTVFWYRQTMMQGLELLAYFRNRAPLDDSGMPKDRFSAEMPDATLATLKIQPSEPRDSAVYFCASGPGEETQYFGPGTRLLVL.

The chain combines TRBV4-2 with TRBJ2-7; D ambiguous. This CDR3 contains 16 residues. The V gene lost 0 bases and the J gene lost 7 bases, with 19 bases spanning the gap. Germline V lookup: CDR1 LGHNA, CDR2 YNFKEQ. The CDR3 DNA is TGTGCCAGCAGCCAAGATTGGCAGGCGACCGGCCGGGAGCAGTACTTC. Translating gives CASSQDWQATGREQYF.

This rearrangement joins TRBV7-6 to TRBJ2-7; TRBD2 is a possible D gene (6 bases). The CDR3 contains 13 residues. V was shortened by 4 bases and J by 6 bases, with 13 bases between the two germline ends. CDR1 is SGHVS and CDR2 is FNYEAQ in the germline V gene. The CDR3 coding sequence is TGTGCCAGCAGCTCGGGACTCTCCAGCGAGCAGTACTTC. It translates to CASSSGLSSEQYF.

This rearrangement joins TRBV5-4 to TRBJ2-7; tentative D call: TRBD2 (6 bases). V lost 4 bases to trimming and J lost 3 bases, with 11 bases between them. Germline-derived CDR1 and CDR2 are SGHNT and YYREEE (reference sequence). The CDR3 has 13 residues. As DNA, the CDR3 is TGTGCCAGCAGCGAGGGTAGCGGCTACGAGCAGTACTTC. Translation: CASSEGSGYEQYF.

About this clone: One end of the junction varies from germline; a read error may be responsible. This sequence joins TRBV6-1 and TRBJ1-5; possibly TRBD1 for D (5 bases). The CDR3 is 14 amino acids. Germline V CDR1 and CDR2: MNHNS, SASEGT. CDR3 DNA: TGTGCCAGCAGTGACCACAGGTTGAATCAGCCCCAGAATTTT. This codes for CASSDHRLNQPQNF.

CDR3 sequence reads: CASSYRTSSDTQYF. The CDR3 DNA is TGTGCCAGCAGTTACAGGACTAGCTCAGATACGCAGTATTTT. The genes are TRBV6-5 and TRBJ2-3; TRBD2 matches at 8 bases. Trimming removed 2 bases from V and 4 bases from J; junction bases left unmatched: 2. This CDR3 contains 14 residues. Germline loops: CDR1 MNHEY, CDR2 SVGAGI.

The chain has TRBV28 and TRBJ2-7; TRBD1 might be the D (5 bases). The CDR3 runs to 13 residues. The germline V gene has CDR1 MDHEN and CDR2 SYDVKM. With 2 bases removed from V and 3 bases from J, the gap between germline ends came to 8 bases. DNA for the CDR3: TGTGCCAGCAGTTTAAAGGACATCTACGAGCAGTACTTC. Its translation: CASSLKDIYEQYF. The whole variable domain, remainder taken from reference TRBV28 and TRBJ2-7, is DVKVTQSSRYLVKRTGEKVFLECVQDMDHENMFWYRQDPGLGLRLIYFSYDVKMKEKGDIPEGYSVSREKKERFSLILESASTNQTSMYLCASSLKDIYEQYFGPGTRLTVT.

The CDR3 sequence: CASSPVSAGWDTEAFF. The CDR3, as DNA: TGCGCCAGCAGCCCCGTCTCGGCAGGGTGGGACACTGAAGCTTTCTTT. The J gene is TRBJ1-1, the V gene TRBV4-1; D possibly corresponds to TRBD1 (5 bases). This CDR3 comprises 16 residues. V lost 4 bases to trimming and J lost 3 bases, with 18 bases between them. Germline V gene lookup returns CDR1 MGHRA and CDR2 YSYEKL.

J is TRBJ1-1 and V is TRBV7-9; D is possibly TRBD1 (6 bases). The CDR3 extends over 14 amino acids. V shed 6 bases and J shed 5 bases, with 16 bases lying between them. CDR1 and CDR2 (germline): SEHNR, FQNEAQ (reference sequence). The CDR3 sequence: CASSLNRGGTEAFF. The DNA for the CDR3 is TGTGCCAGCAGTTTGAACCGAGGGGGAACTGAAGCTTTCTTT.

This clone was counted only a few times. This chain uses TRBV7-9 with TRBJ2-7, with D perhaps matching TRBD1 (6 bases). The CDR3 loop spans 15 amino acids. Trimming removed 6 bases at V and 0 bases at J, with 15 bases between. CDR1 is SEHNR and CDR2 is FQNEAQ in the germline V gene (reference sequence). In DNA form, the CDR3 reads TGTGCCAGCAGTCAGGGGCCTGGGAGCTCCTACGAGCAGTACTTC. Its translation is CASSQGPGSSYEQYF.

The J gene is TRBJ2-7, the V gene TRBV27, with D possibly matching TRBD2 (5 bases). The CDR3 runs to 12 residues. Trimming cost V 2 bases and J 5 bases, with 7 bases left between them. Per the germline V gene, CDR1 is MNHEY and CDR2 is SMNVEV (reference sequence). The CDR3 sequence: CASSLIGDEQYF. The CDR3 coding sequence is TGTGCCAGCAGTTTAATCGGGGACGAGCAGTACTTC.

This clone was seen a handful of times. This chain joins TRBV5-6 and TRBJ1-1; D uncertain. The CDR3 runs 15 residues. Looked up from germline, CDR1 is SGHDT and CDR2 is YYEEEE. Deletions cut 0 bases from V and 0 bases from J, with 9 bases between. CDR3 region: CASSLGQLLNTEAFF. DNA of the CDR3: TGTGCCAGCAGCTTGGGCCAGTTATTGAACACTGAAGCTTTCTTT.

In DNA, the CDR3 is TGTGCCGGAGCCGTGACAGAAGGTTCCTACGAGCAGTACTTC. Translation gives CAGAVTEGSYEQYF. The V and J genes are TRBV2 and TRBJ2-7, with D maybe TRBD1 (5 bases). The V gene's germline CDR1 is SNHLY and CDR2 FYNNEI. V lost 11 bases, J lost 1 base, and 18 bases lay in between. This CDR3 region has 14 residues.

The chain carries TRBV27 and TRBJ2-2; D is unclear. The germline V gene encodes CDR1 MNHEY and CDR2 SMNVEV (reference sequence). The V end was cut by 2 bases, the J end by 7 bases, with 11 bases between. The CDR3 length is 14 residues. The CDR3 protein is CASSLRSDIGELFF. DNA for the CDR3: TGTGCCAGCAGTTTAAGGAGTGATATCGGGGAGCTGTTTTTT.

The chain employs TRBV5-1 and TRBJ2-3; 8 positions match TRBD2. The CDR3 has 17 amino acids. From germline, CDR1 is SGHRS and CDR2 YFSETQ. V gave up 4 bases and J gave up 0 bases; unmatched junction bases: 10. CDR3 sequence: CASSHLSSGGSTDTQYF. The CDR3 DNA reads as TGCGCCAGCAGCCACCTGTCGTCGGGAGGGAGCACAGATACGCAGTATTTT.